This TCR beta chain was recorded in a study of T cell repertoires in cytomegalovirus infection. From the reads, TCRdb called clonotypes with MiXCR, one entry per CDR3 protein. The data contain a few hundred thousand distinct CDR3 sequences, around 18% of them seen just once; the ten biggest clones take up 8.7%. Germline V CDR1 and CDR2: MGHRA, YSYEKL. V was trimmed by 4 bases and J by 5 bases, leaving 11 bases between them. The CDR3 contains 14 residues. This receptor was taken from a human donor in good health (CMV status not recorded). Some clones in this sample may be carry-over from other donors' samples. The chain uses TRBV4-1 and TRBJ2-2, with a possible D match to TRBD1 (6 bases). What was sequenced was PBMCs. The DNA for the CDR3 is TGCGCCAGCAGCCGAGGGGGATGGACCGGGGAGCTGTTTTTT. This translates into CASSRGGWTGELFF.